The TCR beta chain described here comes from a study of T cell repertoires in cytomegalovirus infection. J gave up 2 bases and V 1 base, and 3 bases lay outside the gene matches. The V gene's germline CDR1 is SGHVS and CDR2 FNYEAQ. The length of the CDR3 is 16 residues. General observations from the study: CMV-specific TCR beta clonotypes restricted by HLA-C dominated the ex vivo response. Carriage of CMV together with the relevant HLA was identifiable through cumulative public TCR beta family frequency.

Of note for this clonotype: Its specificity is unknown.

Each CDR3 protein gets one entry after TCRdb re-called the reads with MiXCR. The sample comprises roughly 760,000 distinct CDR3 sequences, approximately 34% of which are singletons, and roughly 2.8% rests with the top ten. The chain links TRBV7-6 to TRBJ2-7, with TRBD2 matching 12 bases. The sample comprised PBMCs. The receptor was derived from a human donor in good health (CMV status not recorded). Some clones in this sample may be carry-over from other donors' samples. Written as DNA, the CDR3 is TGTGCCAGCAGCTTAGGGACTAGCGGGGCCCCCTACGAGCAGTACTTC. Amino acid sequence: CASSLGTSGAPYEQYF.